A selection of T cell receptor beta chains follows, all from one sample in a study of T-cell memory formation after mild COVID-19. TCRdb reprocessed the 5' RACE reads via MiXCR and lists one record per CDR3 protein. This sample yields about 140,000 distinct CDR3 sequences, of which under 30% are seen a single time; around a quarter belongs to the top ten. Sequenced material: PBMCs or a T cell subset sorted from them (not recorded which). All receptors derive from an adult woman who had mild COVID-19 (a few samples of this study predate the infection). Cell type and time point are not known. Each CDR3 is given with its conserved first and last residue. A D gene is named only where the DNA matches it firmly. Not every row has a clone size; where given, it reads once, few, many or a size class.

>15|TRBJ2-2|-|-|TRBV4-3
TGCGCCAGCAGCCAAGATCGGGCAGACACCGGGGAGCTGTTTTTT
CASSQDRADTGELFF
>16|TRBJ2-1|TRBD2|-|TRBV19
TGTGCCAGTAGTTTATTAGCGGGACCGGCGGGGAATGAGCAGTTCTTC
CASSLLAGPAGNEQFF
>16|TRBJ2-7|TRBD1|-|TRBV11-2
TGTGCCAGCAGCTTAGATTTGGGGACAGCACCCTACGAGCAGTACTTC
CASSLDLGTAPYEQYF
>12|TRBJ2-2|-|once|TRBV9
TGTGCCAGCAGCGTAAGCGCCGGGGAGCTGTTTTTT
CASSVSAGELFF
>13|TRBJ1-5|-|-|TRBV27
TGTGCCAGCAGTTACAATAGCAATCAGCCCCAGCATTTT
CASSYNSNQPQHF
>14|TRBJ2-5|-|few|TRBV7-9
TGTGCCAGCAGCTTAAGTGAGGGACTGGGGACCCAGTACTTC
CASSLSEGLGTQYF
>14|TRBJ2-5|-|-|TRBV20-1
TGCAGTGCTAGGACTACCGAAATCCAAGAGACCCAGTACTTC
CSARTTEIQETQYF
>13|TRBJ2-7|-|-|TRBV7-9
TGTGCCAGCAGCTTCCGGGGGACTTACGAGCAGTACTTC
CASSFRGTYEQYF
>11|TRBJ1-2|-|-|TRBV30
TGTGCCTGGAGTGGGGGTAATGGCTACACCTTC
CAWSGGNGYTF
>14|TRBJ2-5|-|-|TRBV7-9
TGTGCCAGCAGCTTAATAGGTCCCGGGGAGACCCAGTACTTC
CASSLIGPGETQYF
>14|TRBJ2-7|-|-|TRBV12-3/TRBV12-4
TGTGCCAGCAGTTTGTTATCAGGGGGAGGCGAGCAGTACTTC
CASSLLSGGGEQYF
>13|TRBJ1-1|-|-|TRBV29-1
TGCAGCGTAGAGACGGATAAGAACACTGAAGCTTTCTTT
CSVETDKNTEAFF
>15|TRBJ2-1|TRBD2|-|TRBV2
TGTGCCAGCAGTCTTGTCGGAACTAGCGGCAATGAGCAGTTCTTC
CASSLVGTSGNEQFF
>16|TRBJ1-4|-|-|TRBV18
TGTGCCAGCTCACCATCTCGACGGACAACTAATGAAAAACTGTTTTTT
CASSPSRRTTNEKLFF
>13|TRBJ2-7|-|few|TRBV20-1
TGCAGTGCTAGCCCCGGACGATCCTACGAGCAGTACTTC
CSASPGRSYEQYF
>14|TRBJ1-1|-|-|TRBV9
TGTGCCAGCAGCGTAGAAGGTCGGAGCACTGAAGCTTTCTTT
CASSVEGRSTEAFF
>16|TRBJ2-7|-|few|TRBV19
TGTGCCAGTAGTTCCCCACGGGACCAATCTATCTACGAGCAGTACTTC
CASSSPRDQSIYEQYF
>15|TRBJ2-7|-|few|TRBV23-1
TGCGCCAGCAGTCGGAAAGACCAGGACTCCTACGAGCAGTACTTC
CASSRKDQDSYEQYF
>13|TRBJ2-1|-|-|TRBV7-9
TGTGCCAGCAGCTTAGTCCAGTACAATGAGCAGTTCTTC
CASSLVQYNEQFF
>18|TRBJ2-5|-|-|TRBV20-1
TGCAGTGCTAGAGATCACGGGAACGACAGACACGTATTGGAGACCCAGTACTTC
CSARDHGNDRHVLETQYF
>13|TRBJ2-7|TRBD1|-|TRBV6-5
TGTGCCAGCAGTCCCGGGACAGGGTCCGAGCAGTACTTC
CASSPGTGSEQYF
>18|TRBJ2-1|-|many|TRBV5-1
TGCGCCAGCAGCTTGGACCCCGGGACACTAAGTACCTACAATGAGCAGTTCTTC
CASSLDPGTLSTYNEQFF
>12|TRBJ2-7|-|few|TRBV4-1
TGCGCCAGCAGCCATTCTTCCTACGAGCAGTACTTC
CASSHSSYEQYF
>15|TRBJ2-1|TRBD2|few|TRBV11-3
TGTGCCAGCAGCTTAGAGCGGGAGGCCTACAATGAGCAGTTCTTC
CASSLEREAYNEQFF
>11|TRBJ2-3|-|few|TRBV24-1
TGTGCCACCAGTTTCGGTGGTACGCAGTATTTT
CATSFGGTQYF
>15|TRBJ2-7|TRBD2|-|TRBV9
TGTGCCAGCAGCGTAGGTGGCGGGGGAACCTACGAGCAGTACTTC
CASSVGGGGTYEQYF
>13|TRBJ1-2|TRBD1|-|TRBV4-1
TGCGCCAGCAGCCAGACAGGGTACTATGGCTACACCTTC
CASSQTGYYGYTF
>12|TRBJ2-5|-|-|TRBV5-6
TGTGCCAGCAGCTTGAGTTATGGGACCCAGTACTTC
CASSLSYGTQYF
>16|TRBJ2-7|-|-|TRBV11-2
TGTGCCAGCAGCTTAGGGGGGGGCTACTCTACCTACGAGCAGTACTTC
CASSLGGGYSTYEQYF
>13|TRBJ2-3|TRBD2|few|TRBV7-9
TGTGCCAGCAGCTTAGGGGCGGGAGGGGAGCAGTATTTT
CASSLGAGGEQYF
>16|TRBJ2-1|-|-|TRBV7-9
TGTGCCAGCAGCTTAGCGCTGGGGGTTGGTCACAATGAGCAGTTCTTC
CASSLALGVGHNEQFF
>17|TRBJ2-3|TRBD2|-|TRBV9
TGTGCCAGCAGCGTCGACGGACTAGCGGGAGACCAGGATACGCAGTATTTT
CASSVDGLAGDQDTQYF
>16|TRBJ2-1|TRBD2|-|TRBV12-3/TRBV12-4
TGTGCCAGCAGTTCGTATAGCGGGAGATCCTACAATGAGCAGTTCTTC
CASSSYSGRSYNEQFF
>15|TRBJ1-1|-|-|TRBV20-1
TGCAGTGCTAGAACCCCCCAGGGGCTGAACACTGAAGCTTTCTTT
CSARTPQGLNTEAFF
>16|TRBJ2-1|-|few|TRBV7-9
TGTGCCAGCAGCTTAGATGTGGGCGGTGGGTACAATGAGCAGTTCTTC
CASSLDVGGGYNEQFF
>14|TRBJ2-7|-|-|TRBV27
TGTGCCAGCAGTTTCCGGGTCTTCGGCTACGAGCAGTACTTC
CASSFRVFGYEQYF
>14|TRBJ1-2|-|few|TRBV4-1
TGCGCCAGCAGCCAAGTCGGCCGAAACTATGGCTACACCTTC
CASSQVGRNYGYTF
>14|TRBJ2-7|-|-|TRBV5-4
TGTGCCAGCAGCTTGGGGGGTACAGGCTACGAGCAGTACTTC
CASSLGGTGYEQYF